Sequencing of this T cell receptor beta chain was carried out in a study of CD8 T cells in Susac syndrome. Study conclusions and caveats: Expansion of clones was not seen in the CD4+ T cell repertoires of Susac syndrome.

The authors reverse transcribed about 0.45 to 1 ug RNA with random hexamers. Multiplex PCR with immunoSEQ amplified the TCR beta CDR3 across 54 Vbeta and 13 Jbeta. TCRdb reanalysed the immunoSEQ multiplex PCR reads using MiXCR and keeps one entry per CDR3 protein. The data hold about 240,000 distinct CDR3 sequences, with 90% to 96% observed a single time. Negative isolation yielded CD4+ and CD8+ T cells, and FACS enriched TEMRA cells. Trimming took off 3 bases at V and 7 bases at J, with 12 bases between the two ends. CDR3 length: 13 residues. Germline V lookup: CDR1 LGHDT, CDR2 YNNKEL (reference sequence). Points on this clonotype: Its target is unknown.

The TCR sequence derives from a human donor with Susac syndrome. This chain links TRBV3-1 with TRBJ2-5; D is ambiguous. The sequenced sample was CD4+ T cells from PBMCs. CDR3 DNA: TGTGCCAGCAGCCAGCAGGTGGAAGGGACCCAGTACTTC. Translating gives CASSQQVEGTQYF.